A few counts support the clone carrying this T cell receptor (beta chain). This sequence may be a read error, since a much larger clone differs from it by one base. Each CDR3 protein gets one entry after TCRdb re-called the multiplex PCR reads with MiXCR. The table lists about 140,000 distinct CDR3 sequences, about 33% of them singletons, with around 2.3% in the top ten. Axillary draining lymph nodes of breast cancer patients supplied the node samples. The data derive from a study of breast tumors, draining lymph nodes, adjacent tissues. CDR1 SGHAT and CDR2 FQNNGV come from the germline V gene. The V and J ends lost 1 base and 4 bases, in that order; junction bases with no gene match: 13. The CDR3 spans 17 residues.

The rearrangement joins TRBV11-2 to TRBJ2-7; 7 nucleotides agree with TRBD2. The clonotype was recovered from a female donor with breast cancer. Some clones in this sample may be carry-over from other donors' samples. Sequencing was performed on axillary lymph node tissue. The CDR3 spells CASSLVRTTGGLYEQYF. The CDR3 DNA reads TGTGCCAGCAGCTTAGTCCGGACTACCGGGGGACTATACGAGCAGTACTTC.